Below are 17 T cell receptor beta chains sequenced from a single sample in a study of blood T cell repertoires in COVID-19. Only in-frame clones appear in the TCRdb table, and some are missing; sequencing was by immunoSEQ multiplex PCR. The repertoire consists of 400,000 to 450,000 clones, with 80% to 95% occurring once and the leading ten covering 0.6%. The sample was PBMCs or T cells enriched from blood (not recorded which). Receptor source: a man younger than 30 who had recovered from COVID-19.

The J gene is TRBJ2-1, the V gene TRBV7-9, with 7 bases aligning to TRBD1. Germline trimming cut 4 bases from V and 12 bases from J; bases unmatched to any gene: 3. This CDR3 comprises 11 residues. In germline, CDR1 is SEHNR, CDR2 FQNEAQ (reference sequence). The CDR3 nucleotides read TGTGCCAGCAGCTCGGGACAGCGGCAGTTCTTC. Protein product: CASSSGQRQFF.

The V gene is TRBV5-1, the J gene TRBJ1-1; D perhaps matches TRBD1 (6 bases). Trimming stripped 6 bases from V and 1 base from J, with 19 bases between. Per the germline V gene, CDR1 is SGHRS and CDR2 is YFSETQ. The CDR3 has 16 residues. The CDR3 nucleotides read TGCGCCAGCACCCCGCGGGCAGGGGCAGGGAACACTGAAGCTTTCTTT. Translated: CASTPRAGAGNTEAFF.

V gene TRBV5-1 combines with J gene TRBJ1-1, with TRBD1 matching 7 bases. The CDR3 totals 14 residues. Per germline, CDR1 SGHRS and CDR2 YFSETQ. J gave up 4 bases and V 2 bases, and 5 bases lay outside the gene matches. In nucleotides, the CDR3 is TGCGCCAGCAGCTTTTCAGGGGGTCTCACTGAAGCTTTCTTT. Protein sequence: CASSFSGGLTEAFF.

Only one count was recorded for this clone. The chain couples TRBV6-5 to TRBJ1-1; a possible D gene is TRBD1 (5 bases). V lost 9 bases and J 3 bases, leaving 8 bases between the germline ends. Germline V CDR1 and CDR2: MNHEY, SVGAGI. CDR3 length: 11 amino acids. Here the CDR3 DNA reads TGTGCCAGTGGCAGGGACACTGAAGCTTTCTTT. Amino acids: CASGRDTEAFF.

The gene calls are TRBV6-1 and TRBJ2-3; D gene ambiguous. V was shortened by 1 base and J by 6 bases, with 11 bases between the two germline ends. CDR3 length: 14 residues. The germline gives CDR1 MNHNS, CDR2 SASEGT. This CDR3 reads CASSEELEFDTQYF. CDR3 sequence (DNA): TGTGCCAGCAGTGAAGAGCTGGAGTTTGATACGCAGTATTTT.

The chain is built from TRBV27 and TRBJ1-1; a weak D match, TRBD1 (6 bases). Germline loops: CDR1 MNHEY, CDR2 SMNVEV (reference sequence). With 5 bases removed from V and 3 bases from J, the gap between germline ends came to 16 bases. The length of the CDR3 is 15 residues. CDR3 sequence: CASSPMQGKDTEAFF. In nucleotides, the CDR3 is TGTGCCAGCAGTCCCATGCAGGGGAAGGACACTGAAGCTTTCTTT.

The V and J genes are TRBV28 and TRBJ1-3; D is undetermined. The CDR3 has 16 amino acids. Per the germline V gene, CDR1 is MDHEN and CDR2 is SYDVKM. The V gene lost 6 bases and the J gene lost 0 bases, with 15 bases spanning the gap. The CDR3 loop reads CASSADWASSGNTIYF. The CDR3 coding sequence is TGTGCCAGCAGCGCCGATTGGGCCAGCTCTGGAAACACCATATATTTT. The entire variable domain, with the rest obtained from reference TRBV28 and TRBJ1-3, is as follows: DVKVTQSSRYLVKRTGEKVFLECVQDMDHENMFWYRQDPGLGLRLIYFSYDVKMKEKGDIPEGYSVSREKKERFSLILESASTNQTSMYLCASSADWASSGNTIYFGEGSWLTVV.

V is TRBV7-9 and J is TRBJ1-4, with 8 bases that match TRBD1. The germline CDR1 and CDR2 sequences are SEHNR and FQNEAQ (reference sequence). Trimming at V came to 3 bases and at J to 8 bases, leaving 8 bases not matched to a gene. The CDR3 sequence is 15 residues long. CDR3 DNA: TGTGCCAGCAGCTTCCAGGGGGCAAGTGACGAAAAACTGTTTTTT. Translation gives CASSFQGASDEKLFF.

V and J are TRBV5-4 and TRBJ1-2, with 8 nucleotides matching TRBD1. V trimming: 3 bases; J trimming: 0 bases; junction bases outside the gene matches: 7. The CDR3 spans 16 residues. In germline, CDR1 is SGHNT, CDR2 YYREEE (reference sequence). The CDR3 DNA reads TGTGCCAGCAGCTCCGGACAGGGAGGTCCTAACTATGGCTACACCTTC. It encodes CASSSGQGGPNYGYTF.

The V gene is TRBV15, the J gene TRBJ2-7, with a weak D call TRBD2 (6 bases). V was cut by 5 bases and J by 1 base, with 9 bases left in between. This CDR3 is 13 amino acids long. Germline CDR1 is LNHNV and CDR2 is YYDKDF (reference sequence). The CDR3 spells CATSRDLSYEQYF. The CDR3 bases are TGTGCCACCAGCCGGGACTTATCCTACGAGCAGTACTTC.

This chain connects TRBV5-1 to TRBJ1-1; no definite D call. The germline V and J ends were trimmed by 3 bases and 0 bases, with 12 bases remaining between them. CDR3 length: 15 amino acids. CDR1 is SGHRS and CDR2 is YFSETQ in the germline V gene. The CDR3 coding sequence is TGCGCCAGCAGCTCAGCACAGTCCATGAACACTGAAGCTTTCTTT. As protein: CASSSAQSMNTEAFF. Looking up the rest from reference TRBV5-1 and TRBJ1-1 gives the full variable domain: KAGVTQTPRYLIKTRGQQVTLSCSPISGHRSVSWYQQTPGQGLQFLFEYFSETQRNKGNFPGRFSGRQFSNSRSEMNVSTLELGDSALYLCASSSAQSMNTEAFFGQGTRLTVV.

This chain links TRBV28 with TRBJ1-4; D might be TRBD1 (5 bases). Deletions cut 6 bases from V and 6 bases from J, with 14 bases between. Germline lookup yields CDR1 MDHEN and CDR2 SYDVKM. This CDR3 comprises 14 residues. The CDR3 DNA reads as TGTGCCAGCAGCCCCGCAGGGTACCATGAAAAACTGTTTTTT. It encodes CASSPAGYHEKLFF.

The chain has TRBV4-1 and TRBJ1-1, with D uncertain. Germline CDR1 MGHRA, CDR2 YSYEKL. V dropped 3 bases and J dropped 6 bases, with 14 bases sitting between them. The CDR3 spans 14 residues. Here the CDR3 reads CASSHGDRVPEAFF. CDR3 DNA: TGCGCCAGCAGCCATGGCGATCGGGTCCCTGAAGCTTTCTTT.

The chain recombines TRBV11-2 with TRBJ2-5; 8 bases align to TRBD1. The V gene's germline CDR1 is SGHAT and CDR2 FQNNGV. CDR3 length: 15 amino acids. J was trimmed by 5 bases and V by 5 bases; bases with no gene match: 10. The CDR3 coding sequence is TGTGCCAGCAGCAAAGACAGGGGTCGGGGGGAGACCCAGTACTTC. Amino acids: CASSKDRGRGETQYF.

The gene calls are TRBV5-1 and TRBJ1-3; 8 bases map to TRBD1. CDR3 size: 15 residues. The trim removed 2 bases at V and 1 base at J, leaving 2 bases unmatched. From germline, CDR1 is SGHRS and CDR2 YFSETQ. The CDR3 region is CASSFQGASGNTIYF. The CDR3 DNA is TGCGCCAGCAGCTTCCAGGGGGCTTCTGGAAACACCATATATTTT.

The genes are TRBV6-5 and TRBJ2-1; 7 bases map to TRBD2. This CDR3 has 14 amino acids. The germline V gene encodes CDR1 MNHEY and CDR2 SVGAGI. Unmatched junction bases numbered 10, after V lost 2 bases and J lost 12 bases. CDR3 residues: CASSYQSAPGGQFF. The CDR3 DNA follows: TGTGCCAGCAGTTACCAATCGGCCCCGGGGGGGCAGTTCTTC.

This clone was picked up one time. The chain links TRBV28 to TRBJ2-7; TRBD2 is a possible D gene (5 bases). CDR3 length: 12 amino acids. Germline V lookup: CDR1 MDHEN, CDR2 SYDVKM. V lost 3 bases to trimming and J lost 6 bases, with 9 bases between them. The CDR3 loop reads CASSLRVGEQYF. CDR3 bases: TGTGCCAGCAGTTTGAGGGTCGGCGAGCAGTACTTC.